This T cell receptor beta chain was recovered during a study of T cell responses to AZD1222 COVID-19 vaccine (TCRdb year 2021). In the study overall: TCR sequencing covered fewer than 250 trial participants: about 210 given two doses of AZD1222 and 26 given two doses of MenACWY control vaccine. Enrollment into the trials was organized by age into subgroups of 18-55, 56-69 and 70-plus years, and those subgroups contained approximately 160, 26 and 62 TCR-sequenced participants, respectively.

About this clone: Its binding antigen is unknown. Per-nucleotide qualities are absent, and no much larger clonotype sits a single base away.

The time point label on this specimen signifies: about 28 days (+/-7) after the second vaccine dose. AZD1222 recipients whose second dose came at about 4 weeks and those whose second dose came at about 12 weeks were combined into one group, since spike-specific TCR depth and breadth did not differ between the two schedules. Vaccinee samples came from UK trials COV001 and COV002, including a single-blind randomized controlled phase 2/3 trial of AZD1222 (ChAdOx1 nCoV-19) in healthy adults. Trial participant PBMC samples were collected at day 0 and day 28 after the second dose for TCRbeta chain sequencing. General conclusions and limits of the study: Spike-specific TCR breadth and depth rose significantly after two AZD1222 doses compared with day 0 and with MenACWY recipients. Participants were mostly white British, with more females than males. The authors suggested clonal diversity may have been underestimated. Because no day 14 peak-response samples were available, repertoires were characterized only after the peak T cell response. Conclusions about previously exposed vaccinees were limited because only six AZD1222 recipients were SARS-CoV-2 seropositive at baseline. The 56-69-year group was small, and its depth increase did not reach significance, likely because of low power. Vaccine-associated CD4 TCRs spanned the whole spike protein, with dominant responses in regions 160-218 and 743-854. Reportedly, close to half of the unique spike-specific TCRs recognized epitopes lying outside the regions that are mutated in the B.1.351 and B.1.1.7 variants.

The germline V gene (reference sequence) yields SEHNR for CDR1 and FQNEAQ for CDR2. V is shortened by 1 base, J by 6 bases, and the region joining them spans 3 bases. Counted from cysteine to phenylalanine, this CDR3 has 11 amino acids. Just the 33-base CDR3 DNA is kept, in frame starting at base 1. The CDR3 regions of human TCRbeta chains were subjected to immunosequencing. Per the authors' processing: Repertoire TCRs were checked for matches against a reference library of SARS-CoV-2-specific TCRs that had been generated using the MIRA antigen-specificity platform. Breadth meant the fraction of unique TCRs that were SARS-CoV-2-associated, whereas depth meant the fraction of total T cells that were SARS-CoV-2-associated. Using the MIRA data, each spike-specific TCR was assigned both to the spike region to which the TCR was reactive and to a CD4 or CD8 class. Log10-transformed breadth and depth values were compared by one-way ANOVA with Sidak's multiple comparisons tests. TCRdb holds this immuneACCESS table with in-frame rearrangements only. Some clones are missing; in checked studies, unresolved V genes explain under half, and the rest has no known cause. V and J calls and clone size follow that table, whereas D and trimming were derived from the DNA. The sample includes about 140,000 clones, with 70% to 90% observed a single time. Of the sample, more than 3% is held by the ten largest clones.

The sequenced sample was peripheral blood, obtained 28 days after the second AZD1222 dose. Rearrangement joined TRBV7-9 to TRBJ1-1, with the D gene call left open. The clonotype comes from an adult who received the AZD1222 COVID-19 vaccine. The CDR3 loop reads CASSLEPEAFF. The nucleotide sequence reads as follows: TGTGCCAGCAGCTTAGAACCTGAAGCTTTCTTT. The CDR3 plus the reference TRBV7-9 and TRBJ1-1 genes for the other parts give the full variable domain: DTGVSQNPRHKITKRGQNVTFRCDPISEHNRLYWYRQTLGQGPEFLTYFQNEAQLEKSRLLSDRFSAERPKGSFSTLEIQRTEQGDSAMYLCASSLEPEAFFGQGTRLTVV.